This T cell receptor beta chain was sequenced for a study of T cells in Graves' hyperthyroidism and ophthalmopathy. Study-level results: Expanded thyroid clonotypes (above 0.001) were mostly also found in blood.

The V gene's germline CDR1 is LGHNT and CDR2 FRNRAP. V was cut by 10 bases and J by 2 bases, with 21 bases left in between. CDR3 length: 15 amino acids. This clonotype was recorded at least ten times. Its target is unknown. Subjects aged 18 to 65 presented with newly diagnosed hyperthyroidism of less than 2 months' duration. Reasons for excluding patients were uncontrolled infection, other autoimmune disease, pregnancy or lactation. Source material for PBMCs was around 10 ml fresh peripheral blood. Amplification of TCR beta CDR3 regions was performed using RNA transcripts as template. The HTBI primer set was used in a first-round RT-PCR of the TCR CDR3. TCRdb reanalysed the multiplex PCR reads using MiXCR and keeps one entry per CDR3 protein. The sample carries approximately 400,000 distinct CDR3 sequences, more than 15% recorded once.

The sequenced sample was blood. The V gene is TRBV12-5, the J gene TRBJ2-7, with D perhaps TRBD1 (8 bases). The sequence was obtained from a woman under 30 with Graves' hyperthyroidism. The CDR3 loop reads CATSPRGTGTYEQYF. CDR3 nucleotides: TGTGCTACCTCTCCGCGGGGGACAGGAACCTACGAGCAGTACTTC. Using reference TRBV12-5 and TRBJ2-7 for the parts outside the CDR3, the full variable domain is DARVTQTPRHKVTEMGQEVTMRCQPILGHNTVFWYRQTMMQGLELLAYFRNRAPLDDSGMPKDRFSAEMPDATLATLKIQPSEPRDSAVYFCATSPRGTGTYEQYFGPGTRLTVT.